The clone carrying this T cell receptor beta chain was counted only a few times. Its antigen is not known. This record comes from a study of response to subunit inactivated influenza vaccine. Overall study findings and caveats: The authors put forward the suggestion that each seasonal influenza vaccination may bring in only a limited number of new T cells.

Each CDR3 protein is one row after TCRdb ran MiXCR on the RT-PCR reads. The sample holds some 640,000 distinct CDR3 sequences, about 15% seen once. V was cut by 0 bases and J by 1 base, with 3 bases left in between. The CDR3 is 13 residues long. CDR1 is ENHRY and CDR2 is SYGVKD in the germline V gene. Sequenced here: PBMCs from blood, sampled around 15 days before vaccination. This chain connects TRBV10-3 to TRBJ1-1; D remains unclear. This TCR came from a man aged 45-60 years who received an inactivated influenza vaccine. The CDR3 is CAISESANTEAFF. CDR3 DNA sequence: TGTGCCATCAGTGAGTCCGCGAACACTGAAGCTTTCTTT.